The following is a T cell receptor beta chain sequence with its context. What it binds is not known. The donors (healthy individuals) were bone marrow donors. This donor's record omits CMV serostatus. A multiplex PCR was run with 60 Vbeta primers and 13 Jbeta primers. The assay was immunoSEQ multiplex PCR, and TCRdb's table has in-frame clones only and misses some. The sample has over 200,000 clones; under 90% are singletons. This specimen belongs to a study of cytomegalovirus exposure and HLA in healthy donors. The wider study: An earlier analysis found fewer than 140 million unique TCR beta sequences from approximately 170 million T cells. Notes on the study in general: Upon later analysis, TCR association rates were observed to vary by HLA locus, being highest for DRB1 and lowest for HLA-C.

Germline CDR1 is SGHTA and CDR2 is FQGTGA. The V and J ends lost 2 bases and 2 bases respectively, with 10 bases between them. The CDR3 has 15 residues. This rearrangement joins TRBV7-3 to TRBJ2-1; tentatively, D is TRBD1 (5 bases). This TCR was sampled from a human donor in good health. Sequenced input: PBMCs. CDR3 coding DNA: TGTGCCAGCAGCTTAGATCAGGGCCCCTACAATGAGCAGTTCTTC. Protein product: CASSLDQGPYNEQFF.